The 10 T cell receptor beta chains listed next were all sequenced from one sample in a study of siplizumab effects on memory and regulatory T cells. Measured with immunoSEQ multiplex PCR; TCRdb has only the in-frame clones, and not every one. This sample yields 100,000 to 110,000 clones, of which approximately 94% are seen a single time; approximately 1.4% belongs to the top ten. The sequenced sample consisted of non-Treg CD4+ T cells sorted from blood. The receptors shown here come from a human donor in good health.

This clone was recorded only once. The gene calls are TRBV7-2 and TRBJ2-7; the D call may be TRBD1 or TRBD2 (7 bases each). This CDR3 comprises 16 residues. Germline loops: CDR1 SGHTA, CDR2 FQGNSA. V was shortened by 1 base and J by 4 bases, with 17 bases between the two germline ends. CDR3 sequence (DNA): TGTGCCAGCAGCTTAGGTTTCAGGGGGGGTTTTTACGAGCAGTACTTC. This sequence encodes CASSLGFRGGFYEQYF. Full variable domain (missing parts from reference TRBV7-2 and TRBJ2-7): GAGVSQSPSNKVTEKGKDVELRCDPISGHTALYWYRQSLGQGLEFLIYFQGNSAPDKSGLPSDRFSAERTGGSVSTLTIQRTQQEDSAVYLCASSLGFRGGFYEQYFGPGTRLTVT.

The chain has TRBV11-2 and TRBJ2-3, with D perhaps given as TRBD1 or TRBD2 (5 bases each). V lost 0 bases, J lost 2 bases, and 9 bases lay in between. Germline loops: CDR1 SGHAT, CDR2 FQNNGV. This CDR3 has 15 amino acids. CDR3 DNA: TGTGCCAGCAGCTTAGACGGGGCCAACACAGATACGCAGTATTTT. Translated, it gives CASSLDGANTDTQYF.

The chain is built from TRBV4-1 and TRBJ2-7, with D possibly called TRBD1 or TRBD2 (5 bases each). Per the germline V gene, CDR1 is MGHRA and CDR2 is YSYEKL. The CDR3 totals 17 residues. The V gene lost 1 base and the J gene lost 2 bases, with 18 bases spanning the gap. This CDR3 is CASSQGIGTQPTYEQYF. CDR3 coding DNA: TGCGCCAGCAGCCAAGGTATTGGGACCCAACCTACCTACGAGCAGTACTTC.

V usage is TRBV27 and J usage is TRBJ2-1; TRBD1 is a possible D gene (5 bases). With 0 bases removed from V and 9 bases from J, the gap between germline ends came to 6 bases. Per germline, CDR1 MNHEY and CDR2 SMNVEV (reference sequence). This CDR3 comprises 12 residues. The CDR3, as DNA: TGTGCCAGCAGTTTATCTAGGGGTGAGCAGTTCTTC. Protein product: CASSLSRGEQFF.

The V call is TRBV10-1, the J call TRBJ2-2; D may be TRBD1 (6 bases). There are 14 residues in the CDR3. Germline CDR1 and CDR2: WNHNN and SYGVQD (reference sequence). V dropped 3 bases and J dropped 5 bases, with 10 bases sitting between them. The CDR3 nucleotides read TGCGCCAGCAGTGAAGGGGGACGGACCGGGGAGCTGTTTTTT. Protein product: CASSEGGRTGELFF.

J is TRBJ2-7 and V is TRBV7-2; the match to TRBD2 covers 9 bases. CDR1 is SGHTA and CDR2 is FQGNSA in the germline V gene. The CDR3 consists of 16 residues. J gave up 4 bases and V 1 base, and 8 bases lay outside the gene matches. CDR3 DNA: TGTGCCAGCAGCTTAGGTACGGGGCTAGCGGGGTACGAGCAGTACTTC. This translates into CASSLGTGLAGYEQYF.

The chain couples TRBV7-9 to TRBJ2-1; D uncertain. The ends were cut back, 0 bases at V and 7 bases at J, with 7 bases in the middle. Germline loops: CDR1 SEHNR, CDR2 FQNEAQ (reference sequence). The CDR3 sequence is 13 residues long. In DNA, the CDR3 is TGTGCCAGCAGCTTAGCACCGGCGAATGAGCAGTTCTTC. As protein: CASSLAPANEQFF.

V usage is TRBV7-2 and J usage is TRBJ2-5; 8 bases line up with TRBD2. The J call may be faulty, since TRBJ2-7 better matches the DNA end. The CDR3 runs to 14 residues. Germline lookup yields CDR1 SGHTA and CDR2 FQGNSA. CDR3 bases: TGTGCCAGCAGCTTAGGCCTAGCGGGCTACGAGCAGTACTTC. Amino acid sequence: CASSLGLAGYEQYF.

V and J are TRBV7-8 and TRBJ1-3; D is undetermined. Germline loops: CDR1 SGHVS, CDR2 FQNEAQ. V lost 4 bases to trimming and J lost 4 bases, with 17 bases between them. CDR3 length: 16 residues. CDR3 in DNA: TGTGCCAGCAGCTCGTCCAGGAGCCTTTTCGGAAACACCATATATTTT. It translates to CASSSSRSLFGNTIYF.

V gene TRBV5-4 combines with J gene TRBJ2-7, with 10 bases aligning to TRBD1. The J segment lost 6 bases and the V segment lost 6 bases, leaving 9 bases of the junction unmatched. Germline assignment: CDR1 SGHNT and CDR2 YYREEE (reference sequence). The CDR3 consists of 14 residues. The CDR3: CASKPGTGESEQYF. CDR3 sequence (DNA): TGTGCCAGCAAACCCGGGACAGGGGAGAGCGAGCAGTACTTC. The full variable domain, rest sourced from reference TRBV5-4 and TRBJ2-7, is ETGVTQSPTHLIKTRGQQVTLRCSSQSGHNTVSWYQQALGQGPQFIFQYYREEENGRGNFPPRFSGLQFPNYSSELNVNALELDDSALYLCASKPGTGESEQYFGPGTRLTVT.